The 3 T cell receptor beta chains listed next were all sequenced from one sample in a study of blood T cells in healthy people across ages. With a J-beta primer mix and a sample-barcoded 5' primer, a second PCR ran about 7 to 12 cycles. TCRdb analysed the 5' RACE reads with MiXCR anew, one entry per CDR3 protein. The sample includes 1.5 million to 2 million distinct CDR3 sequences, around 36% of them seen just once. Sample: blood. The receptors derive from a woman younger than 45 in good health.

This clonotype has just a few counts. The V and J genes are TRBV20-1 and TRBJ2-7; TRBD2 agrees at 7 bases. The V segment lost 5 bases and the J segment 2 bases; nucleotides outside the gene matches: 9. The CDR3 sequence is 14 residues long. The germline gives CDR1 DFQATT, CDR2 SNEGSKA (reference sequence). The CDR3 sequence is CSARQGEGPYEQYF. CDR3 DNA sequence: TGCAGTGCTCGCCAAGGGGAGGGGCCCTACGAGCAGTACTTC.

In its sample, this clonotype was seen many times. CDR3 sequence (DNA): TGTGCCAGCAGTTTCGGGTCCATCTACGAGCAGTACTTC. This codes for CASSFGSIYEQYF. This sequence joins TRBV27 and TRBJ2-7; D is unresolved. The V and J ends lost 3 bases and 3 bases respectively, with 9 bases between them. The CDR3 covers 13 residues. The germline V gene has CDR1 MNHEY and CDR2 SMNVEV (reference sequence).

With regard to this clonotype: One end of the junction does not line up with germline, which may come from a read error. The rearrangement links TRBV20-1 to TRBJ2-2, with 7 bases matching TRBD1. Germline CDR1 DFQATT, CDR2 SNEGSKA (reference sequence). The CDR3 has 12 amino acids. CDR3: CSTRQGAGELFF. CDR3 coding DNA: TGCAGTACTAGGCAGGGGGCCGGGGAGCTGTTTTTT.